This passage covers 19 T cell receptor beta chains from one sample sequenced in a study of CD8 T cells in ankylosing spondylitis. TCRdb used MiXCR to reprocess the 5' RACE reads, holding one entry per CDR3 protein. The sample lists roughly 230,000 distinct CDR3 sequences; 18% were seen once. Sequencing was carried out using blood, either unsorted or a sorted T cell fraction (not recorded which). Receptor source: a male donor with ankylosing spondylitis or in good health (not recorded which).

This clonotype was recorded once. The CDR3 is CASSQMYRRPYEQYF. The DNA for the CDR3 is TGCGCCAGCAGCCAAATGTATAGGCGACCCTACGAGCAGTACTTC. The chain joins TRBV4-1 to TRBJ2-7; no definite D call. V was pared by 2 bases and J by 2 bases, with 13 bases between. This CDR3 has 15 amino acids. Per the germline V gene, CDR1 is MGHRA and CDR2 is YSYEKL.

This clonotype was found a few times. The rearrangement uses TRBV5-1 and TRBJ2-5; a possible D gene is TRBD1 (6 bases). This CDR3 is built from 14 residues. Trimming shortened V by 2 bases and J by 4 bases, and 12 bases separated the two germline ends. Per the germline V gene, CDR1 is SGHRS and CDR2 is YFSETQ. CDR3 sequence reads: CASSFRQDRETQYF. CDR3 nucleotide sequence: TGCGCCAGCAGCTTCAGACAGGACCGAGAGACCCAGTACTTC.

This clonotype was observed many times. The rearrangement joins TRBV29-1 to TRBJ2-1; no clear D gene. From germline, CDR1 is SQVTM and CDR2 ANQGSEA. This CDR3 has 13 residues. Trimming cost V 4 bases and J 4 bases, with 11 bases left between them. The CDR3 DNA sequence: TGCAGCGTTGCCAGGCCGAGTTACAATGAGCAGTTCTTC. Translated: CSVARPSYNEQFF.

This chain joins TRBV27 and TRBJ1-5, with D unclear. Trimming shortened V by 4 bases and J by 0 bases, and 4 bases separated the two germline ends. Germline V gene sequence: CDR1 MNHEY, CDR2 SMNVEV (reference sequence). The CDR3 consists of 13 residues. The CDR3 DNA follows: TGTGCCAGCAGTTCGTATAGCAATCAGCCCCAGCATTTT. Its protein product is CASSSYSNQPQHF.

This clonotype turned up a few times. The rearrangement joins TRBV12-3 or TRBV12-4 to TRBJ2-7; 10 nucleotides agree with TRBD2. The CDR3 runs to 14 residues. With V trimmed by 5 bases and J by 9 bases, 10 bases remained unmatched. DNA of the CDR3: TGTGCCAGCAGTCAAAGCGGGAGGGCCGCCTGGCAGTACTTC. Protein product: CASSQSGRAAWQYF.

This clonotype turned up a few times. The gene calls are TRBV12-3 or TRBV12-4 and TRBJ2-3; D is unclear. The CDR3 runs to 13 residues. V was pared by 11 bases and J by 4 bases, with 16 bases between. The CDR3 DNA follows: TGTGCCGCCACGAGGAGTGGGGCAGATACGCAGTATTTT. Translated, it gives CAATRSGADTQYF.

This clonotype was recorded a few times. J is TRBJ2-1 and V is TRBV12-3 or TRBV12-4; the D is unclear. The ends were cut back, 3 bases at V and 0 bases at J, with 12 bases in the middle. This CDR3 spans 16 amino acids. CDR3 DNA: TGTGCCAGCAGTTTCCCCCGTAGGGTCTCCTACAATGAGCAGTTCTTC. Its translation is CASSFPRRVSYNEQFF.

This chain uses TRBV27 with TRBJ1-1; D possibly corresponds to TRBD1 (5 bases). Germline CDR1 reads MNHEY; CDR2 reads SMNVEV (reference sequence). The CDR3 covers 14 residues. Trimming cost V 5 bases and J 4 bases, with 14 bases left between them. The CDR3 region is CASSSPGTGTEAFF. CDR3 nucleotides: TGTGCCAGCAGTAGCCCAGGGACGGGCACTGAAGCTTTCTTT.

CDR3: CASSLPRLAGGTDTQYF. The CDR3 DNA follows: TGCGCCAGCAGCTTGCCCCGACTAGCGGGAGGGACAGATACGCAGTATTTT. The chain recombines TRBV5-1 with TRBJ2-3; 14 nucleotides agree with TRBD2. Trimming removed 1 base from V and 3 bases from J; junction bases left unmatched: 4. CDR1 SGHRS and CDR2 YFSETQ come from the germline V gene. The CDR3 spans 17 residues.

This clonotype has ten or more counts. The rearrangement uses TRBV15 and TRBJ1-1, with TRBD1 identical over 9 bases. This CDR3 contains 14 residues. The germline CDR1 and CDR2 sequences are LNHNV and YYDKDF (reference sequence). V lost 9 bases and J lost 5; bases outside the gene matches: 10. CDR3 region: CATTGGGGLTEAFF. CDR3 nucleotides: TGTGCCACTACAGGGGGCGGTGGATTAACTGAAGCTTTCTTT.

The chain employs TRBV5-1 and TRBJ1-1; D remains unclear. V lost 0 bases to trimming and J lost 3 bases, with 9 bases between them. CDR3 length equals 14 residues. The germline V gene encodes CDR1 SGHRS and CDR2 YFSETQ. The CDR3 nucleotides read TGCGCCAGCAGCTTGGAGTTAGGACACACTGAAGCTTTCTTT. It encodes CASSLELGHTEAFF.

This clonotype has at least ten counts. The chain combines TRBV4-1 with TRBJ2-2; TRBD2 agrees at 10 bases. The CDR3 covers 15 residues. V trimming: 3 bases; J trimming: 5 bases; junction bases outside the gene matches: 3. The V gene's germline CDR1 is MGHRA and CDR2 YSYEKL. The CDR3 loop is CASSQLAGGTGELFF. CDR3 nucleotides: TGCGCCAGCAGCCAGTTAGCGGGAGGAACCGGGGAGCTGTTTTTT.

The rearrangement joins TRBV4-1 to TRBJ2-7, with 9 bases aligning to TRBD2. CDR1 MGHRA and CDR2 YSYEKL come from the germline V gene. Unmatched junction bases numbered 2, after V lost 2 bases and J lost 0 bases. The CDR3 has 15 amino acids. The CDR3 loop is CASSQKGLASYEQYF. The CDR3 DNA follows: TGCGCCAGCAGCCAAAAGGGACTAGCCTCCTACGAGCAGTACTTC.

This clonotype was counted many times. V usage is TRBV29-1 and J usage is TRBJ2-1, with no clear D. This CDR3 is 12 amino acids long. The V gene lost 1 base and the J gene lost 4 bases, with 5 bases spanning the gap. Germline V gene lookup returns CDR1 SQVTM and CDR2 ANQGSEA. The CDR3 here is CSVEARYNEQFF. The CDR3 bases are TGCAGCGTTGAAGCTCGGTACAATGAGCAGTTCTTC.

The chain uses TRBV7-9 and TRBJ1-1; the D is unclear. CDR3 size: 15 residues. Trimming cost V 7 bases and J 4 bases, with 19 bases left between them. The V gene's germline CDR1 is SEHNR and CDR2 FQNEAQ (reference sequence). CDR3 in amino acids: CASTPPESSGTEAFF. The CDR3, as DNA: TGTGCCAGCACCCCTCCCGAATCGTCGGGCACTGAAGCTTTCTTT. The whole variable domain, filled in from reference TRBV7-9 and TRBJ1-1, reads DTGVSQNPRHKITKRGQNVTFRCDPISEHNRLYWYRQTLGQGPEFLTYFQNEAQLEKSRLLSDRFSAERPKGSFSTLEIQRTEQGDSAMYLCASTPPESSGTEAFFGQGTRLTVV.

The chain is built from TRBV27 and TRBJ2-1; 13 bases are a match to TRBD2. Germline V lookup: CDR1 MNHEY, CDR2 SMNVEV (reference sequence). The CDR3 consists of 21 residues. J was trimmed by 4 bases and V by 2 bases; bases with no gene match: 17. The CDR3 DNA reads TGTGCCAGCAGTTTAAAAGGACTAGCGGGAGTACGACCAAGCTCTTACAATGAGCAGTTCTTC. Protein: CASSLKGLAGVRPSSYNEQFF.

This clonotype has only a few counts. CDR3 DNA: TGTGCCAGCAGCCCAGCCCTTGGCGGGCCGAGCTCCTACGAGCAGTACTTC. It is translated as CASSPALGGPSSYEQYF. This chain links TRBV11-2 with TRBJ2-7; perhaps TRBD2 as D (5 bases). This CDR3 has 17 amino acids. Germline V gene sequence: CDR1 SGHAT, CDR2 FQNNGV. Trimming took 5 bases from V and 0 from J, leaving 20 bases between them.

In this sample, this clonotype turned up a few times. V is TRBV11-2 and J is TRBJ2-1, with 7 nucleotides matching TRBD1. J lost 5 bases, V lost 8 bases, and 12 bases had no gene match. Germline CDR1 is SGHAT and CDR2 is FQNNGV. CDR3 size: 15 residues. CDR3 sequence: CASQGLGQKHNEQFF. DNA of the CDR3: TGTGCCAGCCAGGGTTTGGGACAGAAACACAATGAGCAGTTCTTC.

The chain joins TRBV6-2 or TRBV6-3 to TRBJ2-1; 7 positions agree with TRBD2. The junction had 11 bases not matched to a gene; V was cut back by 5 bases and J by 4 bases. The germline gives CDR1 MNHEY, CDR2 SVGEGT. There are 16 residues in the CDR3. The CDR3: CASSPHLREIYNEQFF. In DNA form, the CDR3 reads TGTGCCAGCAGTCCACACTTGCGGGAGATATACAATGAGCAGTTCTTC.